Below are 21 T cell receptor beta chains sequenced from a single sample in a study of shared clonotypes between healthy human individuals. Naive CD8 cells lacked CD45RO and underwent positive selection for CCR7, leaving out terminally differentiated effector memory CD45RA+ cells. TCRdb's table, derived via immunoSEQ multiplex PCR, lists solely in-frame clones and lacks some. The sample has 2 million or so clones, about 95% seen once. The sequenced sample was naive CD8+ T cells sorted from blood. The receptors were sampled from a man aged 18 to 29 in good health.

There are many counts of this clone. The chain joins TRBV6-5 to TRBJ1-6; D is unclear. The CDR3 has 15 amino acids. Germline V gives CDR1 MNHEY, CDR2 SVGAGI. V shed 8 bases and J shed 5 bases, with 16 bases lying between them. CDR3 sequence: CASSVEIENNSPLHF. The CDR3 nucleotides read TGTGCCAGCTCGGTGGAGATTGAAAATAATTCACCCCTCCACTTT.

The chain carries TRBV21-1 and TRBJ1-2; the table calls TRBD1, which could not be checked here. TRBV21-1 is assigned pseudogene status. This CDR3 has 14 residues. DNA for the CDR3: TGTGCCAGCAGCAAGTACAGGGAAGACTATGGCTACACCTTC. Protein sequence: CASSKYREDYGYTF.

The chain recombines TRBV10-3 with TRBJ1-1; 7 positions agree with TRBD1. Per the germline V gene, CDR1 is ENHRY and CDR2 is SYGVKD. Trimming took 6 bases from V and 7 from J; bases not matched to a gene: 8. This CDR3 spans 13 amino acids. The CDR3 DNA reads TGTGCCATCAGCCTGACAGGGTATGATGAAGCTTTCTTT. It specifies CAISLTGYDEAFF.

The chain uses TRBV5-6 and TRBJ2-7, with D perhaps TRBD1 (6 bases). The CDR3 runs to 14 residues. Germline values: CDR1 SGHDT, CDR2 YYEEEE. V gave up 3 bases and J gave up 5 bases, with 15 bases separating them. DNA for the CDR3: TGTGCCAGCAGCTGGGAACAGGGTTCGGACGAGCAGTACTTC. Translating gives CASSWEQGSDEQYF. Full variable domain (rest looked up from reference TRBV5-6 and TRBJ2-7): DAGVTQSPTHLIKTRGQQVTLRCSPKSGHDTVSWYQQALGQGPQFIFQYYEEEERQRGNFPDRFSGHQFPNYSSELNVNALLLGDSALYLCASSWEQGSDEQYFGPGTRLTVT.

The CDR3 DNA reads TGCGCCAGCAGCCAAGGCCAGGGGGTGGGGCACTATGGCTACACCTTC. It translates to CASSQGQGVGHYGYTF. This chain connects TRBV4-1 to TRBJ1-2; TRBD1 agrees at 7 bases. CDR1 MGHRA and CDR2 YSYEKL come from the germline V gene. The CDR3 sequence is 16 residues long. V lost 1 base to trimming and J lost 3 bases; unmatched junction nucleotides: 8.

The V and J genes are TRBV7-9 and TRBJ2-5; possibly TRBD1 for D (5 bases). V lost 2 bases and J 5 bases, leaving 6 bases between the germline ends. In germline, CDR1 is SEHNR, CDR2 FQNEAQ (reference sequence). The CDR3 length is 12 residues. CDR3 region: CASSLKGETQYF. CDR3 DNA sequence: TGTGCCAGCAGCTTAAAGGGGGAGACCCAGTACTTC.

CDR3 in amino acids: CATSRAEGNTEAFF. The DNA for the CDR3 is TGTGCCACCAGCAGAGCCGAGGGGAACACTGAAGCTTTCTTT. This chain links TRBV15 with TRBJ1-1; D unclear. This CDR3 spans 14 amino acids. Looked up from germline, CDR1 is LNHNV and CDR2 is YYDKDF (reference sequence). Trimming took off 1 base at V and 1 base at J, with 7 bases between the two ends.

The CDR3 DNA reads TGTGCCAGCAGTGTAAGCGGGGGGAGGGGAGAGACCCAGTACTTC. It is translated as CASSVSGGRGETQYF. The V and J genes are TRBV27 and TRBJ2-5, with 9 bases identical to TRBD2. Per the germline V gene, CDR1 is MNHEY and CDR2 is SMNVEV (reference sequence). CDR3 length: 15 amino acids. J was trimmed by 4 bases and V by 5 bases; bases with no gene match: 8.

The rearrangement uses TRBV28 and TRBJ1-3; D remains ambiguous. The germline V and J ends were trimmed by 2 bases and 4 bases, with 9 bases remaining between them. This CDR3 spans 14 amino acids. The germline V gene encodes CDR1 MDHEN and CDR2 SYDVKM. The DNA of the CDR3 is TGTGCCAGCAGTTTACGGGATTCGGGAAACACCATATATTTT. As protein: CASSLRDSGNTIYF.

About this clone itself: The sample contains more than one DNA sequence encoding this CDR3. The chain carries TRBV27 and TRBJ2-4; D is perhaps TRBD1 or TRBD2 (6 bases each). This CDR3 spans 14 amino acids. V was cut by 5 bases and J by 4 bases, with 12 bases left in between. Germline V lookup: CDR1 MNHEY, CDR2 SMNVEV (reference sequence). This CDR3 reads CASSPQGGKNIQYF. The CDR3 region has the DNA TGTGCCAGCAGTCCGCAAGGGGGGAAAAACATTCAGTACTTC.

J is TRBJ2-5 and V is TRBV27; D uncertain. From germline, CDR1 is MNHEY and CDR2 SMNVEV (reference sequence). The CDR3 length is 14 residues. Trimming pared 5 bases from V and 3 bases from J, leaving 13 bases between. CDR3 nucleotide sequence: TGTGCCAGCAGTGCTCTAGACGGTAAAGAGACCCAGTACTTC. The encoded protein is CASSALDGKETQYF.

This rearrangement joins TRBV6-8 to TRBJ2-1, with TRBD2 as a possible D gene (6 bases). The CDR3 length is 16 residues. V lost 4 bases to trimming and J lost 3 bases, with 16 bases between them. CDR1 and CDR2 from the germline V gene are MNHGY and SAAAGT. CDR3 residues: CASSSPRDWNYNEQFF. In nucleotides, the CDR3 is TGTGCCAGCAGTTCCCCCCGGGACTGGAACTACAATGAGCAGTTCTTC.

V usage is TRBV5-6 and J usage is TRBJ2-3; TRBD1 matches 8 bases. From germline, CDR1 is SGHDT and CDR2 YYEEEE. The ends lost 3 bases at V and 4 bases at J; junction bases unmatched: 4. CDR3 length: 14 amino acids. The DNA of the CDR3 is TGTGCCAGCAGCTGGACAGGGAGCCCAGATACGCAGTATTTT. Translating it yields CASSWTGSPDTQYF.

The genes are TRBV2 and TRBJ2-7, with 9 bases lining up with TRBD1. The ends lost 6 bases at V and 2 bases at J; junction bases unmatched: 11. CDR1 SNHLY and CDR2 FYNNEI come from the germline V gene. The CDR3 is 16 amino acids. In DNA form, the CDR3 reads TGTGCCAGCAGGGCCAGGACAGGGGATAAGCCCTACGAGCAGTACTTC. It specifies CASRARTGDKPYEQYF.

The chain links TRBV28 to TRBJ2-7; D unclear. The CDR3 runs 13 residues. The germline V gene has CDR1 MDHEN and CDR2 SYDVKM. V lost 5 bases and J 3 bases, leaving 11 bases between the germline ends. The CDR3 DNA sequence: TGTGCCAGCAGTGCTATTGGAGACTACGAGCAGTACTTC. Amino acids: CASSAIGDYEQYF.

The chain joins TRBV18 to TRBJ1-1; D gene uncertain. This CDR3 has 14 residues. Germline lookup yields CDR1 KGHSH and CDR2 LQKENI. V was trimmed by 0 bases and J by 6 bases, leaving 11 bases between them. CDR3 protein: CASSPPEAESEAFF. The CDR3, as DNA: TGTGCCAGCTCACCACCTGAGGCAGAATCTGAAGCTTTCTTT.

The chain has TRBV7-3 and TRBJ1-3, with D maybe TRBD1 (6 bases). V gave up 4 bases and J gave up 3 bases, with 16 bases separating them. The germline gives CDR1 SGHTA, CDR2 FQGTGA. The CDR3 sequence is 16 residues long. CDR3 sequence (DNA): TGTGCCAGCAGCTCCTCCCCCAGGGGAGGTGGAAACACCATATATTTT. Translating gives CASSSSPRGGGNTIYF.

Comments on this clone: At the DNA level, this CDR3 is encoded by other sequences in the same sample as well. The chain joins TRBV27 to TRBJ2-5; D may be TRBD1 (6 bases). The V gene lost 5 bases and the J gene lost 2 bases, with 9 bases spanning the gap. The CDR3 sequence is 13 residues long. Germline loops: CDR1 MNHEY, CDR2 SMNVEV (reference sequence). The CDR3 loop reads CASSPTGQETQYF. CDR3 in DNA: TGTGCCAGCAGTCCGACAGGACAAGAGACCCAGTACTTC.

V is TRBV11-2 and J is TRBJ2-1; 10 nucleotides agree with TRBD1. After removal of 5 bases from V and 4 bases from J, the junction contained 5 bases not matched to a gene. CDR1 is SGHAT, CDR2 FQNNGV, per germline. This CDR3 is 15 amino acids long. The CDR3 sequence is CASSQGQGTYNEQFF. In DNA, the CDR3 is TGTGCCAGCAGCCAGGGACAGGGGACTTACAATGAGCAGTTCTTC.

Turning to this clone: The sample carries other DNA sequences with the same CDR3. V gene TRBV7-9 combines with J gene TRBJ2-7, with a weak D call TRBD1 (5 bases). The germline CDR1 and CDR2 sequences are SEHNR and FQNEAQ (reference sequence). Trimming cost V 5 bases and J 1 base, with 9 bases left between them. The CDR3 runs to 13 residues. The chain's CDR3 is CASSPDSSYEQYF. The CDR3 DNA follows: TGTGCCAGCAGCCCAGACAGTTCCTACGAGCAGTACTTC.

The chain combines TRBV27 with TRBJ2-3, with D possibly TRBD2 on 6 matching bases. CDR3 length: 16 amino acids. The V end was cut by 7 bases, the J end by 0 bases, with 17 bases between. Germline lookup yields CDR1 MNHEY and CDR2 SMNVEV (reference sequence). The CDR3 nucleotides read TGTGCCAGCATGCTCGGGGGAGCGGTAAGCACAGATACGCAGTATTTT. It encodes CASMLGGAVSTDTQYF.